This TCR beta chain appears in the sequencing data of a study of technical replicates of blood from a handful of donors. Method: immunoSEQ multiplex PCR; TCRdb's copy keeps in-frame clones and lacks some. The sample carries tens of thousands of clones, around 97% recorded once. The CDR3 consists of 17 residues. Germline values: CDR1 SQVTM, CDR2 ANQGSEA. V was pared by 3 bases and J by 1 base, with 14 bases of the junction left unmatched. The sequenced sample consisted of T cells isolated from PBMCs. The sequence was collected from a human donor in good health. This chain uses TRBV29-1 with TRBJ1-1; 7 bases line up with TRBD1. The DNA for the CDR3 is TGCAGCGTTGATGGCTTGACAGGGCGACCTTCGAACACTGAAGCTTTCTTT. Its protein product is CSVDGLTGRPSNTEAFF.